These T cell receptor beta chains were read from a single sample in a study of cytomegalovirus exposure and HLA in healthy donors. The assay was immunoSEQ multiplex PCR, and TCRdb's table has in-frame clones only and misses some. The sample lists just over 150,000 clones, more than 60% occurring once. The specimen sequenced was PBMCs. The receptors here all came from a woman aged 25 to 39 in good health and CMV-seronegative. The CDR3 runs from the conserved cysteine through the conserved F or W.

CDR3: CASSDQGAIYEQYF; V: TRBV2; J: TRBJ2-7
CDR3: CASSFRALQGAFLDEQFF; V: TRBV7-8; J: TRBJ2-1
CDR3: CASSYSTGAQPQHF; V: TRBV6-6; J: TRBJ1-5
CDR3: CASRSGTQYEQYF; V: TRBV5-4; J: TRBJ2-7
CDR3: CASSSPGGEAFF; V: TRBV7-8; J: TRBJ1-1
CDR3: CASGWTRMKEKLFF; V: TRBV6-4; J: TRBJ1-4
CDR3: CASSKTGANEKLFF; V: TRBV2; J: TRBJ1-4
CDR3: CASSWGGSSYNSPLHF; V: TRBV6-5; J: TRBJ1-6
CDR3: CASSVGQAGFTEAFF; V: TRBV18; J: TRBJ1-1
CDR3: CASSPSGGSSYEQYF; V: TRBV5-1; J: TRBJ2-7
CDR3: CASSLEGVRPSNYGYTF; V: TRBV5-4; J: TRBJ1-2
CDR3: CASSPSNRMQTQYF; V: TRBV14; J: TRBJ2-5
CDR3: CASEGGGPSSYNEQFF; V: TRBV6-6; J: TRBJ2-1
CDR3: CASSLMGGGRQPQHF; V: TRBV7-8; J: TRBJ1-5
CDR3: CASSFVSAGGQPQHF; V: TRBV27; J: TRBJ1-5
CDR3: CASSLTRGAYNEQFF; V: TRBV7-2; J: TRBJ2-1
CDR3: CAWSGREGRYSPLHF; V: TRBV30; J: TRBJ1-6
CDR3: CASSPYSSGGHADTQYF; V: TRBV7-8; J: TRBJ2-3
CDR3: CASSLEGRGRYGYTF; V: TRBV5-5; J: TRBJ1-2
CDR3: CASSALWRGEYNEQFF; V: TRBV19; J: TRBJ2-1
CDR3: CASSQGVASGGLINEQFF; V: TRBV4-1; J: TRBJ2-1
CDR3: CASSSMPGQGSSYEQYF; V: TRBV11-2; J: TRBJ2-7
CDR3: CASRQGGRNTEAFF; V: TRBV11-2; J: TRBJ1-1
CDR3: CASGDSMNREAFF; V: TRBV6-5; J: TRBJ1-1
CDR3: CAISGGVDNSPLHF; V: TRBV10-3; J: TRBJ1-6
CDR3: CSVSSGGMREKLFF; V: TRBV29-1; J: TRBJ1-4
CDR3: CASSNRENNSPLHF; V: TRBV11-2; J: TRBJ1-6
CDR3: CASSLDDRGLNTEAFF; V: TRBV11-1; J: TRBJ1-1